This T cell receptor (beta chain) appears in the sequencing data of a study of cytomegalovirus exposure and HLA in healthy donors (dated by TCRdb to 2015 to 2018). Regarding the study in general: A later analysis indicated that the 95 to 150 validation repertoires were generated on the platform also employed for the approximately 690 repertoires of the first cohort. The study aimed to test whether cataloging public T cell receptors could reveal signatures of past pathogen exposure. A separate validation cohort of approximately 130 different subjects was used in addition to the roughly 700-subject first cohort. High-throughput TCR immunosequencing, statistical association of individual TCRs with disease status, and machine learning were combined to predict cytomegalovirus infection status. Study-wide conclusions, independent of this receptor: The classifier was reported to diagnose cytomegalovirus status with high specificity and sensitivity in both the original and validation cohorts. A few of the identified cytomegalovirus-associated TCR beta chains were confirmed in vitro to be specific for cytomegalovirus antigens. Of the cluster scores, 85% to 95% were above 0 in a later analysis, which found that TCRs clustered in the first cohort also tended to co-occur in the 120 validation repertoires. A later analysis lacked HLA typing for the validation cohort, so it scored co-occurrence in that cohort across all 110 or so repertoires. A total of 164 TCR beta chains were listed by the study as associated with cytomegalovirus. The authors suggested that the approach could potentially be generalized to other disease states and immunological phenotypes. Most TCR sequences were observed very rarely across donors, whereas some public TCRs were present in many individuals.

The donors belonged to the validation cohort of 120 subjects, which was separate from the approximately 700-subject first cohort. Concerning this clone: Its antigen is currently not known. No clone much larger than this one lies a single base away; base qualities are absent.

Including the terminal cysteine and phenylalanine, the CDR3 comprises 14 residues. The entry retains the CDR3 DNA only, 42 bases that are in frame from base 1. Trimming removed 5 bases from V and 3 bases from J, leaving 12 bases between the germline ends. CDR1 and CDR2, per the germline V gene (reference sequence), are SEHNR and FQNEAQ. Library preparation used the immunoSEQ multiplex PCR assay. Per the original workflow: A statistical classification framework was developed to diagnose cytomegalovirus status using the catalog of TCR beta chain sequences. In its TCRdb copy, this immuneACCESS table keeps in-frame sequences only and misses some clones. Where compared with another copy, unresolved V genes explain less than half of these, and the others have no known cause. Clone size and V and J calls were adopted from that table, with D and trimming inferred from the DNA. This sample has 70,000 to 75,000 clones in its table, and 94% of those were observed once. In total, the top ten clones hold about 2.1% of the sample.

The sequenced sample was PBMCs. The rearranged segments are TRBV7-9 and TRBJ2-3; matching of 6 bases hints at TRBD2 as the D gene. The sequence was collected from a woman in her late teens or twenties in good health and CMV-seropositive. The CDR3 loop reads CASSPRLDTDTQYF. At the DNA level, the sequence is TGTGCCAGCAGCCCCCGACTAGATACAGATACGCAGTATTTT.